This T cell receptor (beta chain) was identified in a study of a mutant IDH1 vaccine in newly diagnosed glioma (dated by TCRdb to 2020 to 2023). With regard to the full study: Eight vaccinations were administered to patients in weeks 1, 3, 5, 7, 11, 15, 19 and 23, corresponding to visits V03 through V10. Before enrollment, most patients had been given radiochemotherapy with temozolomide as standard therapy, while the rest had received either radiotherapy alone or temozolomide alone. Vaccination started 4-6 weeks after radiotherapy alone, or was given together with temozolomide cycles in the groups whose treatment included chemotherapy. Peripheral blood was drawn at six visits: V03 (baseline), V05, V07, V10, V12 and V13. For exploratory analyses, longitudinal TCRB deep sequencing was carried out in more than 20 treated patients wherever samples were available. Of the approximately 35 treated patients, about 62% were male and around 40% were female, and the mean age was 40.4 years. Overall results and qualifications from the work: Across multiple MHC alleles, vaccine-induced immune responses were seen in around 94% of patients. Pseudoprogression seemed to be unrelated to changes in the top peripheral T cell clonotypes found by TCRB sequencing. It was noted by the authors that analyses of patient blood samples could not be reproduced owing to sample limitations. PBMC samples for TCRB deep sequencing were selected based on availability.

About this clone itself: It lacks a known antigen. Base qualities are not provided; no much larger clone lies one nucleotide away.

Libraries were built with the immunoSEQ multiplex PCR assay. Following the manufacturer's protocol, the hsTCRB Kit was used to amplify rearranged TCR beta chain sequences. Sequencing of TCRB libraries was carried out on an Illumina MiSeq. As for the authors' bioinformatics: The kit vendor's proprietary platform handled demultiplexing, trimming and gene mapping. What TCRdb holds here is the immuneACCESS table cut down to in-frame rearrangements. Part of the clones is not present; checked against another copy, under half of the missing clones reflect an unresolved V gene, and the others are unexplained. V and J calls plus clone size are reproduced from that table; the DNA served to infer D and trimming. This sample holds around 41,000 clones; 84% were observed only once. In total, the top ten clones hold roughly 2% of the sample. The CDR3 covers 11 residues, taking in both the cysteine and the phenylalanine. Here the CDR3 DNA is all that survives: 33 bases in frame from base 1. Trimming removed 6 bases from V and 5 bases from J, leaving 6 bases between the germline ends. In the germline V gene, CDR1 corresponds to SGHTA and CDR2 to FQGNSA.

The sample's time point, from its label and the paper: week 11, during vaccination. Every vaccine dose consisted of 300 ug of a 20-mer mutant IDH1 peptide in Montanide, administered subcutaneously together with topical imiquimod. Donors had newly diagnosed WHO grade 3 or 4 IDH1-mutant astrocytomas with loss of nuclear ATRX. The samples were drawn from NOA16, a multicentre, single-arm, open-label phase I trial in Germany that tested a mutant IDH1 peptide vaccine in humans for the first time. The DNeasy Blood and Tissue Kit was used to extract genomic DNA from EDTA blood for TCRB sequencing. The sequence joins TRBV7-2 to TRBJ2-3; there is no confident call for the D gene. Material: PBMCs, obtained from a glioma patient whose treatment included an IDH1 peptide vaccine. The receptor's source is a man aged 40-55 years with glioma. The CDR3 protein: CASRTRDTQYF. The DNA sequence is as follows: TGTGCCAGCAGAACCCGAGATACGCAGTATTTT.